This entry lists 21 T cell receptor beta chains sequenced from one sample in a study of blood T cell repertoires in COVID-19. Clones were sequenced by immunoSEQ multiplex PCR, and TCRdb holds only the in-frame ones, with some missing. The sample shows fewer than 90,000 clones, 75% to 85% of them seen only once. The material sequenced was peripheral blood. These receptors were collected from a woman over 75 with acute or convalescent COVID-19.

The CDR3, as DNA: TGTGCCAGTAGTAGATACACAGGGAATGAAAAACTGTTTTTT. It encodes CASSRYTGNEKLFF. The V gene is TRBV19, the J gene TRBJ1-4; D is perhaps TRBD1 (6 bases). The V end lost 4 bases, the J end lost 5 bases, and 11 bases lay between the germline ends. The CDR3 has 14 residues. Germline V gene sequence: CDR1 LNHDA, CDR2 SQIVND (reference sequence).

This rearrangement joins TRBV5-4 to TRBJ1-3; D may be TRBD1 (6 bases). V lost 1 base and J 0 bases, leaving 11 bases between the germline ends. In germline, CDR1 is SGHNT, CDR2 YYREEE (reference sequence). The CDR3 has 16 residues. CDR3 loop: CASSLPGAVSGNTIYF. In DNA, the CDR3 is TGTGCCAGCAGCTTGCCAGGGGCTGTCTCTGGAAACACCATATATTTT.

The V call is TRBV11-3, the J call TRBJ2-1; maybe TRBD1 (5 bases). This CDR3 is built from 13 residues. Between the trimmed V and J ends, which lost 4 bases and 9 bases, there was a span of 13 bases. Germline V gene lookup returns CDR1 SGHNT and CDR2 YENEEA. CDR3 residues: CASSWGGFGEQFF. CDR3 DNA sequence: TGTGCCAGCAGCTGGGGCGGATTCGGTGAGCAGTTCTTC.

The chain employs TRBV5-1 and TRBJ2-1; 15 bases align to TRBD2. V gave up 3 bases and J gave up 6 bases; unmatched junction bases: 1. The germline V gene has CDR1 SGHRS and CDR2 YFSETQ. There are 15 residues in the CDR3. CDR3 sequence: CASSSGLAGGNEQFF. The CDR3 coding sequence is TGCGCCAGCAGCTCGGGACTAGCGGGAGGCAATGAGCAGTTCTTC.

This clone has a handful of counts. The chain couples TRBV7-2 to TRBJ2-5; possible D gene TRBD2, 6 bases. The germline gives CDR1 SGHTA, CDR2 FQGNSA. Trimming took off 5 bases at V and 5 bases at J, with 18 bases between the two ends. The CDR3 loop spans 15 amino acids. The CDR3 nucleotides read TGTGCCAGCAGCATCCGGCCGGGGGTGGGGGAGACCCAGTACTTC. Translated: CASSIRPGVGETQYF.

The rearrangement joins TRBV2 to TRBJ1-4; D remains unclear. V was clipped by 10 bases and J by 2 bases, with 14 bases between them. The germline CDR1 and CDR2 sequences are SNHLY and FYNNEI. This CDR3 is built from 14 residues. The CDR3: CAIGEGFTNEKLFF. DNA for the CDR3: TGTGCCATCGGGGAGGGCTTCACTAATGAAAAACTGTTTTTT.

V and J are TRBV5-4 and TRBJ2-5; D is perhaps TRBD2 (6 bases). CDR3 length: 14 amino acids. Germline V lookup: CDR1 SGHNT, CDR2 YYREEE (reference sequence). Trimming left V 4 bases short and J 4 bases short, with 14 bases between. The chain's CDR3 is CASSASRDLETQYF. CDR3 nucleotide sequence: TGTGCCAGCAGCGCATCCCGGGACTTAGAGACCCAGTACTTC.

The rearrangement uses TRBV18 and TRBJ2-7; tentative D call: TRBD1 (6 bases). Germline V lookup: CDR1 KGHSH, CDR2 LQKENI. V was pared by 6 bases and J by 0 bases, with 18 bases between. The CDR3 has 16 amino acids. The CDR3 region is CASSRNRAGGSYEQYF. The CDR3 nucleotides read TGTGCCAGCTCGCGAAACAGGGCTGGAGGCTCCTACGAGCAGTACTTC.

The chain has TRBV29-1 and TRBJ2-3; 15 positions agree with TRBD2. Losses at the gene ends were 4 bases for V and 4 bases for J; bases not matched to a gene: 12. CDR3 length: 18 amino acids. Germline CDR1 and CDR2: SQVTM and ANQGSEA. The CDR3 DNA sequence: TGCAGCGTTGTCGCGGGACTTGGACTAGCGGGAGGGGCAGATACGCAGTATTTT. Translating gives CSVVAGLGLAGGADTQYF.

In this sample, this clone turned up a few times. The CDR3: CASRMGQNNSPLHF. CDR3 sequence (DNA): TGTGCCAGCAGGATGGGACAAAATAATTCACCCCTCCACTTT. V gene TRBV6-5 combines with J gene TRBJ1-6, with D perhaps matching TRBD1 (6 bases). The V gene's germline CDR1 is MNHEY and CDR2 SVGAGI. V gave up 6 bases and J gave up 5 bases, with 11 bases separating them. The CDR3 loop spans 14 amino acids.

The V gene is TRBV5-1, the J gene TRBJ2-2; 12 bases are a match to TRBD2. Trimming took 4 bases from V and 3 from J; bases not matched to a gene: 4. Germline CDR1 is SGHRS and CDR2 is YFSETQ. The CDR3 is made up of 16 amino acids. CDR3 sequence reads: CASSLGTSGYTGELFF. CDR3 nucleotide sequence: TGCGCCAGCAGCCTTGGGACTAGCGGGTACACCGGGGAGCTGTTTTTT.

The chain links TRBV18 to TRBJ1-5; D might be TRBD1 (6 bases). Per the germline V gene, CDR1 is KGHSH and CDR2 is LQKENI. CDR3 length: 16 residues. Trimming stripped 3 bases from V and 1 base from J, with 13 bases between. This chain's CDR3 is CASSPATGTSNQPQHF. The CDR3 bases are TGTGCCAGCTCACCTGCAACCGGGACAAGCAATCAGCCCCAGCATTTT.

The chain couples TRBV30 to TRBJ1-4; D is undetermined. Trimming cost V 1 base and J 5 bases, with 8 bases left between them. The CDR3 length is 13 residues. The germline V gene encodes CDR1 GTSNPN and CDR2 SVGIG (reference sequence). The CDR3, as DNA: TGTGCCTGGAGTGGGGCAGACAATGAAAAACTGTTTTTT. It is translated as CAWSGADNEKLFF. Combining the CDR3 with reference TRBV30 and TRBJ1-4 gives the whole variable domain SQTIHQWPATLVQPVGSPLSLECTVEGTSNPNLYWYRQAAGRGLQLLFYSVGIGQISSEVPQNLSASRPQDRQFILSSKKLLLSDSGFYLCAWSGADNEKLFFGSGTQLSVL.

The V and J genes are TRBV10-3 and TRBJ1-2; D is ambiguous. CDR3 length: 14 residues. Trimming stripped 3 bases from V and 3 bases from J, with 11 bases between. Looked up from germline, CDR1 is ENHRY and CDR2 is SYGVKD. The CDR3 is CAISEQYEHYGYTF. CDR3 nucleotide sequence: TGTGCCATCAGTGAACAGTACGAACACTATGGCTACACCTTC.

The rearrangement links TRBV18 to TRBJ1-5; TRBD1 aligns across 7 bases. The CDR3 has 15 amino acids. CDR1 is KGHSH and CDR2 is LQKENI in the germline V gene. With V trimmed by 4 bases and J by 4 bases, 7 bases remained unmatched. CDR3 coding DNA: TGTGCCAGCTCACTGTCCGGGACAGCTAATCAGCCCCAGCATTTT. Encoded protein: CASSLSGTANQPQHF. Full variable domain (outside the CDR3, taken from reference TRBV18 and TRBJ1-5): NAGVMQNPRHLVRRRGQEARLRCSPMKGHSHVYWYRQLPEEGLKFMVYLQKENIIDESGMPKERFSAEFPKEGPSILRIQQVVRGDSAAYFCASSLSGTANQPQHFGDGTRLSIL.

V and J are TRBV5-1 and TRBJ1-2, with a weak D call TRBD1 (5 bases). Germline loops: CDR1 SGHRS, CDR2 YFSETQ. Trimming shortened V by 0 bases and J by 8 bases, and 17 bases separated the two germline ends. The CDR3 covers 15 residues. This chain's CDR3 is CASSLELAGRGGYTF. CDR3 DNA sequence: TGCGCCAGCAGCTTGGAACTGGCAGGGAGGGGAGGCTACACCTTC.

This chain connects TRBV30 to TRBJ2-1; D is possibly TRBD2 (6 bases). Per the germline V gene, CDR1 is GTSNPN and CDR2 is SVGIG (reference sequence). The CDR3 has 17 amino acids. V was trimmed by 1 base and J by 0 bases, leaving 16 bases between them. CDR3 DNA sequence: TGTGCCTGGAGTGCCGGGGGATTAGCGGACTCCTACAATGAGCAGTTCTTC. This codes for CAWSAGGLADSYNEQFF.

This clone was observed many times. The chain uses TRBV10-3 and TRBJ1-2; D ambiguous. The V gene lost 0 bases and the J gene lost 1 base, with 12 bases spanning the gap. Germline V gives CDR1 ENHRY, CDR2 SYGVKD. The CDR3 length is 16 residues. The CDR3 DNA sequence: TGTGCCATCAGTGAGTCCGTCGGGTCCGATAACTATGGCTACACCTTC. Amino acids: CAISESVGSDNYGYTF.

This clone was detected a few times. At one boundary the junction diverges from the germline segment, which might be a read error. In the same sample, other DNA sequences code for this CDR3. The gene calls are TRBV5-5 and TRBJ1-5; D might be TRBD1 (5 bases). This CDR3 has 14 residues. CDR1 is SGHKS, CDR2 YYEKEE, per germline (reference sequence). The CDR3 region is CASGGGDGNQPQHF. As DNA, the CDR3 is TGCGCCTCGGGGGGAGGGGATGGCAATCAGCCCCAGCATTTT.

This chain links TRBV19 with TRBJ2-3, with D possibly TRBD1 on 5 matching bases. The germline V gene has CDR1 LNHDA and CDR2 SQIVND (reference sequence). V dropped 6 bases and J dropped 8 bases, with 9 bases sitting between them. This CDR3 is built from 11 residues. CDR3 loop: CASSRAATQYF. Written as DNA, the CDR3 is TGTGCCAGTAGCAGGGCCGCTACGCAGTATTTT.

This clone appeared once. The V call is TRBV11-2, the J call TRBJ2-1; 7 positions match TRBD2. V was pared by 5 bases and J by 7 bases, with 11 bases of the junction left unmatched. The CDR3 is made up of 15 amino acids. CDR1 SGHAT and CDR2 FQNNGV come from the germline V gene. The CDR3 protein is CASSAWAGEGNEQFF. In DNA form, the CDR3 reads TGTGCCAGCAGCGCATGGGCGGGAGAGGGAAATGAGCAGTTCTTC.